This is a list of T cell receptor beta chains from one sample in a study of cytomegalovirus exposure and HLA in healthy donors. Profiling relied on immunoSEQ multiplex PCR, and the TCRdb table lists in-frame clones only, not all of them. The sample yields 130,000 to 150,000 clones, roughly 70% seen once. Sample: PBMCs. These receptors were obtained from a young man in good health and CMV-seropositive. The CDR3 runs from the conserved cysteine through the conserved F or W. A D gene is named only where the DNA matches it firmly. Clone size appears in some rows only: once, few, many, or a class for an expanded clone.

J gene	D gene	V gene	clone size	CDR3 protein	CDR3 DNA
TRBJ1-5	-	TRBV27	-	CATPIITVRQPQHF	TGTGCCACCCCTATTATAACCGTACGGCAGCCCCAGCATTTT
TRBJ1-5	-	TRBV30	-	CAWSIGVPGQPQHF	TGTGCCTGGAGTATAGGGGTCCCGGGTCAGCCCCAGCATTTT
TRBJ1-6	TRBD1	TRBV5-6	-	CASSRDRGNNSPLHF	TGTGCCAGCAGCCGCGACAGGGGCAATAATTCACCCCTCCACTTT
TRBJ2-1	TRBD2	TRBV27	-	CASSPRTSGTSFYNEQFF	TGTGCCAGCAGTCCCCGGACTAGCGGGACTTCCTTCTACAATGAGCAGTTCTTC
TRBJ1-1	TRBD1	TRBV19	-	CASSMRQGGPMGTEAFF	TGTGCCAGTAGTATGAGACAGGGGGGCCCTATGGGAACTGAAGCTTTCTTT
TRBJ2-7	-	TRBV29-1	-	CSVEVRDYEQYF	TGCAGCGTTGAAGTCAGGGACTACGAGCAGTACTTC
TRBJ2-7	-	TRBV18	once	CASSPGAEYEQYF	TGTGCCAGCTCCCCAGGGGCCGAATACGAGCAGTACTTC
TRBJ2-2	-	TRBV27	-	CASSFLGHNTGELFF	TGTGCCAGCAGTTTCCTCGGACACAACACCGGGGAGCTGTTTTTT
TRBJ1-5	-	TRBV28	-	CASNKFSNQPQHF	TGTGCCAGCAACAAATTTAGCAATCAGCCCCAGCATTTT
TRBJ1-5	TRBD1	TRBV27	once	CASSSWGGAGGLENQPQHF	TGTGCCAGCAGTTCTTGGGGGGGGGCAGGGGGCTTGGAAAATCAGCCCCAGCATTTT
TRBJ2-7	TRBD1	TRBV28	-	CASRRDRGLYEQYF	TGTGCCAGCAGGAGGGACAGGGGGCTGTACGAGCAGTACTTC
TRBJ1-2	-	TRBV5-4	once	CASTLDMGGYTF	TGTGCCAGCACCTTGGACATGGGCGGCTACACCTTC
TRBJ2-7	TRBD1	TRBV7-2	-	CASSKGQGSYEQYF	TGTGCCAGCAGCAAGGGACAGGGTTCCTACGAGCAGTACTTC
TRBJ2-7	-	TRBV28	-	CASSLVGLFYEQYF	TGTGCCAGCAGTTTGGTCGGACTATTCTACGAGCAGTACTTC
TRBJ2-5	TRBD1	TRBV18	-	CASEPQGADETQYF	TGTGCCAGCGAACCCCAGGGGGCGGATGAGACCCAGTACTTC
TRBJ2-7	TRBD1	TRBV7-2	-	CASGQGGAGEQYF	TGTGCCAGCGGACAGGGGGGGGCGGGCGAGCAGTACTTC
TRBJ2-2	-	TRBV7-2	-	CASSLELSAGGNTGELFF	TGTGCCAGCAGCTTAGAGTTAAGTGCCGGAGGGAACACCGGGGAGCTGTTTTTT
TRBJ2-1	TRBD2	TRBV15	-	CATSRETSGGAGEQFF	TGTGCCACCAGCAGGGAGACTAGCGGGGGGGCTGGGGAGCAGTTCTTC
TRBJ1-1	-	TRBV11-2	-	CASSLMAGDWSTEAFF	TGTGCCAGCAGCCTAATGGCAGGGGATTGGTCCACTGAAGCTTTCTTT
TRBJ1-5	-	TRBV7-2	-	CASSLQREQPQHF	TGTGCCAGCAGCTTGCAGAGGGAGCAGCCCCAGCATTTT
TRBJ1-6	TRBD1	TRBV4-3	-	CASSLTGGWDSPLHF	TGCGCCAGCAGCCTGACAGGGGGCTGGGATTCACCCCTCCACTTT
TRBJ1-2	TRBD1	TRBV7-9	few	CASSPFRGTGNNYGYTF	TGTGCCAGCAGCCCGTTTAGGGGGACAGGGAATAACTATGGCTACACCTTC
TRBJ2-7	-	TRBV10-1	-	CASSETRTEWDEQYF	TGCGCCAGCAGTGAGACGCGGACAGAATGGGACGAGCAGTACTTC
TRBJ2-6	-	TRBV6-4	few	CASSVSAGANVLTF	TGTGCCAGCAGTGTTAGCGCTGGGGCCAACGTCCTGACTTTC
TRBJ1-1	-	TRBV7-2	-	CASSLVGGMNTEAFF	TGTGCCAGCAGCTTAGTCGGGGGGATGAACACTGAAGCTTTCTTT
TRBJ2-5	TRBD2	TRBV5-1	-	CASSLAGTSDETQYF	TGCGCCAGCAGCTTGGCCGGGACTAGCGATGAGACCCAGTACTTC
TRBJ2-1	-	TRBV5-1	-	CASSLDSHEGEQFF	TGCGCCAGCAGCTTGGATTCTCACGAGGGTGAGCAGTTCTTC
TRBJ1-3	TRBD1	TRBV29-1	few	CSAGTAGNTIYF	TGCAGCGCCGGGACAGCAGGAAACACCATATATTTT
TRBJ2-1	-	TRBV19	-	CASSIEGLYNEQFF	TGTGCCAGTAGTATAGAGGGCCTCTACAATGAGCAGTTCTTC
TRBJ1-2	TRBD1	TRBV18	-	CASSPIDRDGYTF	TGTGCCAGCTCACCTATCGACAGGGATGGCTACACCTTC
TRBJ2-2	TRBD2	TRBV2	-	CAIPRTSGTNTGELFF	TGTGCCATCCCGCGGACTAGCGGAACAAACACCGGGGAGCTGTTTTTT
TRBJ2-5	-	TRBV5-6	-	CASSLASQQYF	TGTGCCAGCAGCTTGGCGTCCCAGCAGTACTTC
TRBJ1-4	TRBD1	TRBV9	-	CASSATGRSNEKLFF	TGTGCCAGCAGCGCGACAGGGAGGAGTAATGAAAAACTGTTTTTT
TRBJ2-3	-	TRBV5-4	few	CASKPGQGADTQYF	TGTGCCAGCAAACCAGGGCAGGGCGCAGATACGCAGTATTTT
TRBJ1-6	-	TRBV6-1	-	CASASSYNSPLHF	TGTGCCAGCGCCAGCTCCTATAATTCACCCCTCCACTTT
TRBJ1-4	TRBD1	TRBV28	-	CASSLDRGREKLFF	TGTGCCAGCAGTTTGGACAGGGGGAGGGAAAAACTGTTTTTT
TRBJ2-3	TRBD2	TRBV6-1	few	CASLAGGKPDTQYF	TGTGCCAGCCTAGCGGGGGGGAAGCCAGATACGCAGTATTTT
TRBJ2-5	-	TRBV5-1	-	CASSFAGMETQYF	TGCGCCAGCAGCTTTGCGGGGATGGAGACCCAGTACTTC
TRBJ2-2	-	TRBV28	-	CASSRWSNTGELFF	TGTGCCAGCAGCAGGTGGTCGAACACCGGGGAGCTGTTTTTT
TRBJ2-1	-	TRBV10-3	-	CAIQPGDNSDEQFF	TGTGCCATCCAGCCAGGGGATAATTCAGATGAGCAGTTCTTC
TRBJ1-2	-	TRBV28	-	CANSRGANYGYTF	TGTGCCAACTCCCGGGGGGCTAACTATGGCTACACCTTC
TRBJ1-2	TRBD1	TRBV5-1	-	CASSSGTGGDGYTF	TGCGCCAGCAGCTCCGGGACAGGGGGCGATGGCTACACCTTC
TRBJ1-1	-	TRBV9	-	CASSGAHSLNTEAFF	TGTGCCAGCAGCGGTGCACATAGCCTGAACACTGAAGCTTTCTTT
TRBJ2-7	TRBD2	TRBV27	-	CASSPGLAGTYEQYF	TGTGCCAGCAGTCCGGGACTAGCGGGGACCTACGAGCAGTACTTC
TRBJ1-2	-	TRBV4-2	-	CASSQDSGDYGYTF	TGTGCCAGCAGCCAAGACAGCGGGGACTATGGCTACACCTTC
TRBJ2-3	-	TRBV27	-	CASTMRAPMGDTQYF	TGTGCCAGCACCATGCGGGCGCCGATGGGAGATACGCAGTATTTT
TRBJ2-5	-	TRBV6-5	once	CASSRTWTVQETQYF	TGTGCCAGCAGCCGTACCTGGACAGTCCAAGAGACCCAGTACTTC
TRBJ2-3	TRBD1	TRBV4-2	-	CASSQQTGASTDTQYF	TGTGCCAGCAGCCAACAGACAGGGGCTAGCACAGATACGCAGTATTTT
TRBJ1-6	-	TRBV28	-	CASSLGQDNSPLHF	TGTGCCAGCAGTTTAGGGCAGGATAATTCACCCCTCCACTTT
TRBJ1-2	TRBD1	TRBV12-5	-	CASGLGTGGNYGYTF	TGTGCTAGTGGTCTCGGGACAGGGGGGAACTATGGCTACACCTTC
TRBJ2-7	TRBD1	TRBV7-2	-	CASSLDGTGGHEQYF	TGTGCCAGCAGCTTAGACGGGACAGGGGGCCACGAGCAGTACTTC
TRBJ1-5	-	TRBV13	once	CASSLHESQPQHF	TGTGCCAGCAGCCTGCATGAAAGCCAGCCCCAGCATTTT
TRBJ1-4	-	TRBV15	few	CATSRARVPNEKLFF	TGTGCCACCAGCAGGGCTCGGGTGCCTAATGAAAAACTGTTTTTT
TRBJ1-5	-	TRBV21-1	-	CASSKETRGPYQPQHF	TGTGCCAGCAGCAAAGAAACCAGGGGGCCCTATCAGCCCCAGCATTTT
TRBJ2-7	TRBD1	TRBV27	-	CASSRDSLSYEQYF	TGTGCCAGTTCCCGGGACAGCCTTTCCTACGAGCAGTACTTC
TRBJ1-1	TRBD1	TRBV4-2	-	CASSQMTGMNTEAFF	TGTGCCAGCAGCCAAATGACAGGGATGAACACTGAAGCTTTCTTT
TRBJ2-1	TRBD2	TRBV2	-	CATRRGGNEQFF	TGTGCCACCCGGCGGGGGGGCAATGAGCAGTTCTTC